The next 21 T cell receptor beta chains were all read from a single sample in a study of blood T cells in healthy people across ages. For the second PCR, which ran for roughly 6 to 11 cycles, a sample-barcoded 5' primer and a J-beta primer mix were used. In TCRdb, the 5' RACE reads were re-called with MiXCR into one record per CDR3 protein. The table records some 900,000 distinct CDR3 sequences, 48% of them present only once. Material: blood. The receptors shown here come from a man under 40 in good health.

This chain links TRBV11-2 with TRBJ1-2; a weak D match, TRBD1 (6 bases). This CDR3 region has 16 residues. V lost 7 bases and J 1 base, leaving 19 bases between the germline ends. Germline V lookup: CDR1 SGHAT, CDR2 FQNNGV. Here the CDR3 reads CASTVGARRLNYGYTF. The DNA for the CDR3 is TGTGCCAGCACCGTGGGGGCCAGGAGGCTTAACTATGGCTACACCTTC.

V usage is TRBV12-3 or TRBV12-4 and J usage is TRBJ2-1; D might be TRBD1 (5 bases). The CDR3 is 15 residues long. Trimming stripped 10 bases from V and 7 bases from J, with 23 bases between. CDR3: CAIVAEAGLLNEQFF. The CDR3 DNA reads TGTGCCATCGTCGCCGAGGCAGGGCTTCTTAATGAGCAGTTCTTC.

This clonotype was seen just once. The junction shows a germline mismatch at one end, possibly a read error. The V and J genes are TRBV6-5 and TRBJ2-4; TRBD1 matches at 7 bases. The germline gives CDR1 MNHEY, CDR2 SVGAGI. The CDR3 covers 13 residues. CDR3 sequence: CVSSRQGGNIQYF. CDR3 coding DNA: TGTGTCAGCAGTCGACAGGGCGGAAACATTCAGTACTTC.

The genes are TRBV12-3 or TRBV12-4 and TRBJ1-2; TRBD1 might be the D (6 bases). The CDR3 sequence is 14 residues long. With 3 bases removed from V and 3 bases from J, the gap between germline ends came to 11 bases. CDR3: CASSFWGPDYGYTF. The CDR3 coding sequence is TGTGCCAGCAGTTTTTGGGGGCCAGACTATGGCTACACCTTC.

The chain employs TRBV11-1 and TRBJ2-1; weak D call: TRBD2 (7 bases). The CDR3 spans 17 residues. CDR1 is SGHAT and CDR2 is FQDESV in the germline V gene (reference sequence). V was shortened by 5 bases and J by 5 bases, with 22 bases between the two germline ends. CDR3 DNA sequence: TGTGCCAGCAGCGGGCATCTAGGGGGGGACTCGAACAATGAGCAGTTCTTC. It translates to CASSGHLGGDSNNEQFF.

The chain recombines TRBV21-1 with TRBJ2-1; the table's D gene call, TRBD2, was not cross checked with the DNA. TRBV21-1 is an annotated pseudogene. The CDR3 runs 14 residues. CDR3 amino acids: CASSKVRLAREQFF. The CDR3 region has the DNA TGTGCCAGCAGCAAAGTGAGGCTAGCGCGTGAGCAGTTCTTC.

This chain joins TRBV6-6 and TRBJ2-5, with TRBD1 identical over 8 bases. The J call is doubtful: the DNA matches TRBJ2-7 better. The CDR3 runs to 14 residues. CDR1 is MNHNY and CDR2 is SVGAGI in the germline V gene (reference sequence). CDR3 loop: CASSYSTGVNEQYF. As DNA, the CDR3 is TGTGCCAGCAGTTACTCGACAGGGGTCAACGAGCAGTACTTC.

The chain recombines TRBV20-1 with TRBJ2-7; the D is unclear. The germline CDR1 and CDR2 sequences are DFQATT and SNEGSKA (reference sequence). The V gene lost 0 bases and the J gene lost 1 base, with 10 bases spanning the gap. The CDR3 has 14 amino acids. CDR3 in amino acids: CSARDPAQSYEQYF. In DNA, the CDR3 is TGCAGTGCTAGAGATCCTGCTCAATCCTACGAGCAGTACTTC.

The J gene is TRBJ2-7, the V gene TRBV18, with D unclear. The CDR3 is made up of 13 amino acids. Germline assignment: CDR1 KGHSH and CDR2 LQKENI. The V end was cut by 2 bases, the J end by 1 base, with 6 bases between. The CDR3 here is CASSPYRSYEQYF. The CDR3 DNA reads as TGTGCCAGCTCACCATACCGTTCCTACGAGCAGTACTTC.

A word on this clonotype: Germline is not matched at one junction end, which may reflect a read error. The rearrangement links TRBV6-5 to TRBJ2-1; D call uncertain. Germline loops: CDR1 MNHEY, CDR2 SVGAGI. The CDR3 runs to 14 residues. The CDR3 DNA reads TGTGTCAGCAGTCGACTCAGCTCCTACAATGAGCAGTTCTTC. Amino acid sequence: CVSSRLSSYNEQFF.

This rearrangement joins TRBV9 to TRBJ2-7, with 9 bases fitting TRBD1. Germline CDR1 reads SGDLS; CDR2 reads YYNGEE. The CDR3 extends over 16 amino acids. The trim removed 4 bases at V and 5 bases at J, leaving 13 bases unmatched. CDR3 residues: CASSTNTGTGSHEQYF. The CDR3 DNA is TGTGCCAGCAGCACAAATACCGGGACAGGGTCCCACGAGCAGTACTTC.

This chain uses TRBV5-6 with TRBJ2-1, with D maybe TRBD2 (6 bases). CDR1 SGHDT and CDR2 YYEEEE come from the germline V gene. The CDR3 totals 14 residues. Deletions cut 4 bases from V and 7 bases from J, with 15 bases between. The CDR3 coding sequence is TGTGCCAGCAGCCAGCGGGCCCTACGGAATGAGCAGTTCTTC. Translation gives CASSQRALRNEQFF.

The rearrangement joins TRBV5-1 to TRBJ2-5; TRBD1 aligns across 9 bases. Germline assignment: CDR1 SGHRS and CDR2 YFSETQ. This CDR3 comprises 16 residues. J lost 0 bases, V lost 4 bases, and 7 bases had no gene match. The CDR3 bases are TGCGCCAGCAGCCTCGGGACAGGGACGTACCAAGAGACCCAGTACTTC. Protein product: CASSLGTGTYQETQYF.

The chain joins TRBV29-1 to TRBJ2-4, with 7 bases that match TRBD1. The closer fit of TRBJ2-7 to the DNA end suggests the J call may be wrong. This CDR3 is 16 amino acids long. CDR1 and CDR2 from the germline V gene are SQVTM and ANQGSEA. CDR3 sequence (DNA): TGCAGCGTTGAAACAGGGGCCGACCCCAGCTCCTACGAGCAGTACTTC. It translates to CSVETGADPSSYEQYF.

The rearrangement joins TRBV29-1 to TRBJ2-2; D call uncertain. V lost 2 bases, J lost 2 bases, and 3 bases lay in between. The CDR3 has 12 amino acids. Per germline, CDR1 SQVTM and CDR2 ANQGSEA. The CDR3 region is CSVEHNTGELFF. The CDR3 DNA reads TGCAGCGTTGAACACAACACCGGGGAGCTGTTTTTT.

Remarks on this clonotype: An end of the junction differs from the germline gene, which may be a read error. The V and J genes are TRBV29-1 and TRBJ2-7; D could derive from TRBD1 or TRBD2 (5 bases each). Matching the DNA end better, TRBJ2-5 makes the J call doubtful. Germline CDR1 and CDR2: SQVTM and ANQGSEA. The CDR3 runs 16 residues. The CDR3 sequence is CCVVLPQLGAQETQYF. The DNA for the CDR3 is TGCTGCGTTGTACTTCCACAGCTCGGGGCTCAAGAGACCCAGTACTTC.

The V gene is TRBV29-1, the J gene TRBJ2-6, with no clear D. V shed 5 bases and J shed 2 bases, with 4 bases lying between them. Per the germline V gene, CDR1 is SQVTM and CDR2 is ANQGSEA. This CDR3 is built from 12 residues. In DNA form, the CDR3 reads TGCAGCGTTTGGGCTGGGGCCAACGTCCTGACTTTC. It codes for CSVWAGANVLTF.

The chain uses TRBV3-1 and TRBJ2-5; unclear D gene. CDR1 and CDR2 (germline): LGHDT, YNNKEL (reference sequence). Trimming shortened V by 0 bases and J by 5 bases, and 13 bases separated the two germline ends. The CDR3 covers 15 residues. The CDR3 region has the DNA TGTGCCAGCAGCCAAGATGCTGGCGAGAGGGAGACCCAGTACTTC. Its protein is CASSQDAGERETQYF.

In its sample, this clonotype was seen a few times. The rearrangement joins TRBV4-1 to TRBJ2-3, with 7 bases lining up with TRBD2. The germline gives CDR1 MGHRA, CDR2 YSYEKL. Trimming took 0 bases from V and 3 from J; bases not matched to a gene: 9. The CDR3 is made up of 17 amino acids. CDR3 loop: CASSQDSETSRTDTQYF. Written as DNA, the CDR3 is TGCGCCAGCAGCCAAGATAGTGAGACTAGCCGAACAGATACGCAGTATTTT.

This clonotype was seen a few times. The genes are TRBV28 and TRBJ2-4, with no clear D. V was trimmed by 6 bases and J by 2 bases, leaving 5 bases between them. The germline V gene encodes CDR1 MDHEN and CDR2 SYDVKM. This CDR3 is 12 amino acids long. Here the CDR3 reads CASRGPKNIQYF. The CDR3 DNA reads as TGTGCCAGCAGAGGACCCAAAAACATTCAGTACTTC.

CDR3 nucleotides: TGCGCCAGCAGCCAAGACGTCGCCTATGGCTACACCTTC. Translating it yields CASSQDVAYGYTF. The genes are TRBV4-1 and TRBJ1-2, with D uncertain. The V end was cut by 0 bases, the J end by 4 bases, with 6 bases between. This CDR3 spans 13 amino acids. Germline assignment: CDR1 MGHRA and CDR2 YSYEKL.